Listed below are T cell receptor beta chains from one sample, sequenced in a study of CD8 T cells in ankylosing spondylitis. TCRdb reprocessed the 5' RACE reads via MiXCR and lists one record per CDR3 protein. The repertoire holds 390,000 or so distinct CDR3 sequences, with around 24% as singletons. The sample taken for sequencing was blood, either unsorted or a sorted T cell fraction (not recorded which). These receptors were obtained from a male donor with ankylosing spondylitis. Both conserved end residues are part of each CDR3. A D gene is named only where the DNA matches it firmly. Size values are once, few and many counts, or a class for expanded clones, and some rows have none.

V: TRBV20-1
D: TRBD2
size: .
J: TRBJ2-5
CDR3: CSARPGLAGGIRETQYF
DNA: TGCAGTGCTAGACCGGGACTAGCGGGAGGGATACGGGAGACCCAGTACTTC

V: TRBV11-2
D: .
size: many
J: TRBJ2-2
CDR3: CASSLGGSHLNTGELFF
DNA: TGTGCCAGCAGCTTAGGGGGCAGCCACCTGAACACCGGGGAGCTGTTTTTT

V: TRBV6-1
D: .
size: few
J: TRBJ2-3
CDR3: CASVAFGERADTQYF
DNA: TGTGCCAGCGTAGCCTTTGGGGAGCGTGCCGATACGCAGTATTTT

V: TRBV12-3/TRBV12-4
D: .
size: .
J: TRBJ1-4
CDR3: CASSDAGEKLFF
DNA: TGTGCCAGCAGTGATGCGGGTGAAAAACTGTTTTTT

V: TRBV28
D: TRBD1
size: .
J: TRBJ1-6
CDR3: CASSDPTGAISPLHF
DNA: TGTGCCAGCAGTGACCCGACAGGGGCGATTTCACCCCTCCACTTT

V: TRBV28
D: TRBD1
size: few
J: TRBJ1-2
CDR3: CASSPPTGAYGYTF
DNA: TGTGCCAGCAGTCCCCCGACAGGGGCCTATGGCTACACCTTC

V: TRBV30
D: .
size: .
J: TRBJ2-5
CDR3: CAWGRVQETQYF
DNA: TGTGCCTGGGGGCGCGTCCAGGAGACCCAGTACTTC

V: TRBV9
D: .
size: .
J: TRBJ2-3
CDR3: CASSVDGDSTDTQYF
DNA: TGTGCCAGCAGCGTAGACGGGGACAGCACAGATACGCAGTATTTT

V: TRBV6-1
D: TRBD1
size: .
J: TRBJ1-3
CDR3: CASRGGQGPGNTIYF
DNA: TGTGCCAGCAGAGGCGGACAGGGGCCGGGAAACACCATATATTTT

V: TRBV4-3
D: TRBD1
size: .
J: TRBJ2-4
CDR3: CASSQDADRARNIQYF
DNA: TGCGCCAGCAGCCAAGATGCGGACAGGGCTCGAAACATTCAGTACTTC

V: TRBV9
D: .
size: few
J: TRBJ1-5
CDR3: CASSVASGANQPQHF
DNA: TGTGCCAGCAGCGTAGCGTCAGGGGCCAATCAGCCCCAGCATTTT

V: TRBV3-1
D: TRBD2
size: .
J: TRBJ2-1
CDR3: CASSHSGLGNEQFF
DNA: TGTGCCAGCAGCCATTCGGGACTAGGCAATGAGCAGTTCTTC

V: TRBV28
D: .
size: .
J: TRBJ2-7
CDR3: CASSPPWPAVEQYF
DNA: TGTGCCAGCAGTCCCCCCTGGCCGGCTGTAGAGCAGTACTTC

V: TRBV20-1
D: .
size: few
J: TRBJ2-3
CDR3: CSALYSGTDTQYF
DNA: TGCAGTGCTCTATATAGTGGCACAGATACGCAGTATTTT

V: TRBV27
D: .
size: .
J: TRBJ2-7
CDR3: CASSFHGYEQYF
DNA: TGTGCCAGCAGTTTCCACGGTTACGAGCAGTACTTC

V: TRBV28
D: TRBD1
size: once
J: TRBJ1-2
CDR3: CASTNYRGDGYTF
DNA: TGTGCCAGCACCAACTACAGGGGAGACGGCTACACCTTC

V: TRBV7-9
D: .
size: .
J: TRBJ2-1
CDR3: CASSLSHLGASYNEQFF
DNA: TGTGCCAGCAGCTTATCACACCTCGGGGCGTCCTACAATGAGCAGTTCTTC

V: TRBV20-1
D: .
size: .
J: TRBJ1-2
CDR3: CSVRHIGGYTF
DNA: TGCAGTGTTAGACATATAGGTGGCTACACCTTC

V: TRBV28
D: .
size: few
J: TRBJ2-2
CDR3: CASSPPRLVYTGELFF
DNA: TGTGCCAGCAGTCCCCCTCGCCTCGTTTACACCGGGGAGCTGTTTTTT

V: TRBV3-1
D: .
size: few
J: TRBJ1-1
CDR3: CASSQIENTEAFF
DNA: TGTGCCAGCAGCCAAATCGAGAACACTGAAGCTTTCTTT

V: TRBV6-5
D: TRBD1
size: few
J: TRBJ1-2
CDR3: CASSYSTGSSYGYTF
DNA: TGTGCCAGCAGTTACTCGACAGGGTCGAGCTATGGCTACACCTTC

V: TRBV20-1
D: TRBD1
size: .
J: TRBJ2-7
CDR3: CSARTGTGGYEQYF
DNA: TGCAGTGCTAGAACCGGGACAGGGGGGTACGAGCAGTACTTC

V: TRBV6-1
D: TRBD2
size: .
J: TRBJ2-7
CDR3: CASREAGVKEQYF
DNA: TGTGCCAGCAGGGAAGCGGGAGTAAAGGAGCAGTACTTC

V: TRBV20-1
D: .
size: .
J: TRBJ1-3
CDR3: CSARVRGGNTIYF
DNA: TGCAGTGCTAGAGTCAGGGGTGGAAACACCATATATTTT

V: TRBV20-1
D: .
size: .
J: TRBJ2-1
CDR3: CSASLRTQFF
DNA: TGCAGTGCTAGTTTGCGGACCCAGTTCTTC

V: TRBV5-1
D: TRBD1
size: .
J: TRBJ1-2
CDR3: CASSVSTGFEGYTF
DNA: TGCGCCAGCAGCGTCTCGACAGGGTTCGAGGGCTACACCTTC

V: TRBV5-1
D: .
size: .
J: TRBJ2-3
CDR3: CASSLVSGEADTQYF
DNA: TGCGCCAGCAGCTTGGTCTCGGGAGAGGCAGATACGCAGTATTTT

V: TRBV7-9
D: .
size: few
J: TRBJ2-1
CDR3: CASSWASEYNEQFF
DNA: TGTGCCAGCAGCTGGGCCTCAGAATACAATGAGCAGTTCTTC

V: TRBV6-1
D: .
size: .
J: TRBJ2-2
CDR3: CASSRISVTGELFF
DNA: TGTGCCAGCAGCCGCATTAGCGTAACCGGGGAGCTGTTTTTT

V: TRBV20-1
D: TRBD2
size: few
J: TRBJ2-1
CDR3: CSAQTSGRVYNEQFF
DNA: TGCAGTGCTCAGACTAGCGGGAGGGTTTACAATGAGCAGTTCTTC

V: TRBV11-2
D: .
size: few
J: TRBJ2-1
CDR3: CASSSLRLVSGQFF
DNA: TGTGCCAGCAGCTCATTGCGACTAGTAAGTGGGCAGTTCTTC

V: TRBV18
D: .
size: few
J: TRBJ2-3
CDR3: CASSPGLPSTDTQYF
DNA: TGTGCCAGCTCACCCGGACTTCCAAGCACAGATACGCAGTATTTT

V: TRBV20-1
D: .
size: few
J: TRBJ1-6
CDR3: CSARVQSSYNSPLHF
DNA: TGCAGTGCTAGGGTACAGAGCTCCTATAATTCACCCCTCCACTTT

V: TRBV2
D: TRBD1
size: .
J: TRBJ2-2
CDR3: CASRWTGDTGELFF
DNA: TGTGCCAGCAGGTGGACAGGGGACACCGGGGAGCTGTTTTTT

V: TRBV5-6
D: TRBD1
size: .
J: TRBJ2-7
CDR3: CASSPGAGQGSYEQYF
DNA: TGTGCCAGCAGCCCGGGAGCCGGACAGGGGTCCTACGAGCAGTACTTC

V: TRBV5-1
D: TRBD1
size: .
J: TRBJ2-3
CDR3: CASSWGQGATDTQYF
DNA: TGCGCCAGCAGCTGGGGACAGGGTGCCACAGATACGCAGTATTTT

V: TRBV25-1
D: .
size: .
J: TRBJ1-3
CDR3: CASSPDENSGNTIYF
DNA: TGTGCCAGCAGCCCTGACGAAAACTCTGGAAACACCATATATTTT

V: TRBV28
D: TRBD2
size: .
J: TRBJ2-2
CDR3: CASSPWTSGRGGNTGELFF
DNA: TGTGCCAGCAGTCCGTGGACTAGCGGGAGAGGGGGGAACACCGGGGAGCTGTTTTTT

V: TRBV20-1
D: .
size: many
J: TRBJ2-1
CDR3: CSASSAWSYNEQFF
DNA: TGCAGTGCTTCTTCCGCCTGGTCCTACAATGAGCAGTTCTTC

V: TRBV7-9
D: .
size: .
J: TRBJ2-5
CDR3: CALGETQYF
DNA: TGTGCCCTCGGAGAGACCCAGTACTTC

V: TRBV6-6
D: .
size: .
J: TRBJ2-7
CDR3: CASSYITSEQYF
DNA: TGTGCCAGCAGTTACATTACCTCCGAGCAGTACTTC

V: TRBV15
D: .
size: .
J: TRBJ2-3
CDR3: CATKEVDTQYF
DNA: TGTGCCACCAAGGAGGTCGATACGCAGTATTTT

V: TRBV2
D: .
size: .
J: TRBJ1-1
CDR3: CASTGQEGNTEAFF
DNA: TGTGCCAGCACCGGCCAGGAGGGGAACACTGAAGCTTTCTTT

V: TRBV24-1
D: TRBD2
size: .
J: TRBJ2-5
CDR3: CATSAGPGRASGWGLQETQYF
DNA: TGTGCCACCAGTGCTGGGCCCGGGAGGGCTAGCGGGTGGGGACTCCAAGAGACCCAGTACTTC

V: TRBV18
D: .
size: few
J: TRBJ2-3
CDR3: CASSGTRRDTQYF
DNA: TGTGCCAGCTCTGGTACTAGAAGGGATACGCAGTATTTT

V: TRBV12-3/TRBV12-4
D: TRBD2
size: few
J: TRBJ2-1
CDR3: CASAPRSSGTYNEQFF
DNA: TGTGCCAGCGCGCCTAGGTCTAGCGGGACCTACAATGAGCAGTTCTTC

V: TRBV19
D: .
size: .
J: TRBJ2-6
CDR3: CASSNPRGQGGAGANVLTF
DNA: TGTGCCAGTAGTAATCCCCGGGGGCAAGGTGGAGCTGGGGCCAACGTCCTGACTTTC

V: TRBV21-1
D: .
size: few
J: TRBJ2-4
CDR3: CASSKSSFLLVSKNIQYF
DNA: TGTGCCAGCAGCAAATCCTCATTCCTCTTGGTTTCCAAAAACATTCAGTACTTC

V: TRBV29-1
D: .
size: few
J: TRBJ2-2
CDR3: CIVGRTGELFF
DNA: TGCATCGTAGGGCGGACCGGGGAGCTGTTTTTT

V: TRBV6-2/TRBV6-3
D: .
size: .
J: TRBJ1-5
CDR3: CASSNGQPQHF
DNA: TGTGCCAGCAGCAACGGGCAGCCCCAGCATTTT

V: TRBV2
D: .
size: .
J: TRBJ2-3
CDR3: CASSSLLHTDTQYF
DNA: TGTGCCAGCAGTTCTCTTCTCCACACAGATACGCAGTATTTT

V: TRBV5-1
D: TRBD2
size: few
J: TRBJ2-2
CDR3: CASSSGTSGNTGELFF
DNA: TGCGCCAGCAGCTCGGGGACTAGCGGTAACACCGGGGAGCTGTTTTTT

V: TRBV25-1
D: .
size: few
J: TRBJ1-4
CDR3: CASSEYGSGNEKLFF
DNA: TGTGCCAGCAGTGAATATGGGTCAGGGAACGAAAAACTGTTTTTT

V: TRBV4-1
D: .
size: few
J: TRBJ1-3
CDR3: CASSRQTGISGNTIYF
DNA: TGCGCCAGCAGCCGCCAAACAGGGATCTCTGGAAACACCATATATTTT

V: TRBV5-1
D: .
size: .
J: TRBJ2-3
CDR3: CASSPGPSADTQYF
DNA: TGCGCCAGCAGCCCAGGCCCAAGCGCAGATACGCAGTATTTT

V: TRBV3-1
D: TRBD2
size: few
J: TRBJ2-2
CDR3: CASSRTSGSRGTGELFF
DNA: TGTGCCAGCAGCCGGACCAGCGGGAGTAGGGGCACCGGGGAGCTGTTTTTT

V: TRBV27
D: .
size: .
J: TRBJ2-3
CDR3: CASSLFRTTSTDTQYF
DNA: TGTGCCAGCAGTTTGTTTAGGACTACTAGCACAGATACGCAGTATTTT

V: TRBV18
D: .
size: few
J: TRBJ2-3
CDR3: CASSPPAEGSTDTQYF
DNA: TGTGCCAGCTCACCACCAGCCGAGGGATCCACAGATACGCAGTATTTT

V: TRBV29-1
D: TRBD2
size: .
J: TRBJ2-5
CDR3: CSVGTSGSRETQYF
DNA: TGCAGCGTTGGGACTAGCGGGAGCCGGGAGACCCAGTACTTC